This T cell receptor (beta chain) was identified in a study of tissue T cells after allogeneic stem cell transplantation. Data came from immunoSEQ multiplex PCR; TCRdb stores just in-frame clones and leaves some out. The sample contains roughly 50,000 clones, around 70% of which appear only once. Study-wide results and caveats: This small cohort was clinically heterogeneous, and sampling depth was a limitation. Anatomically similar tissues had similar TCR repertoires within each patient.

CDR1 and CDR2 (germline): NNHDY, SYVADS. J gave up 3 bases and V 2 bases, and 2 bases lay outside the gene matches. The CDR3 spans 16 residues. As concerns this clone: The antigen remains undetermined. Gene names denote mouse genes. Coverage ceases 1 residue before the CDR3 finishes, and the germline J gene fills in the end.

Material for sequencing was sorted cells pooled from one or two spleens. The source of this sequence is a pool of C57BL/6 mice in good health. The chain uses TRBV13-3 and TRBJ2-1, with 13 positions matching TRBD2. The CDR3 reads CASSDRDWGGYAEQFF. The sequenced part of the CDR3 DNA is TGTGCCAGCAGTGACAGGGACTGGGGGGGCTATGCTGAGCAGTTC.